The rows below give T cell receptor beta chains drawn from one sample of a study of patients and donors after allogeneic stem cell transplantation. TCRdb reprocessed the RT-PCR reads via MiXCR and lists one record per CDR3 protein. The sample lists about 960,000 distinct CDR3 sequences, under 20% occurring once. Sample: blood, either unsorted or a sorted T cell fraction (not recorded which). Receptor source: a human donor who was either an allogeneic HSCT recipient or a stem cell or donor lymphocyte infusion donor (not recorded which). It is not recorded whose cells these are; they may come from a transplant donor. Each CDR3 is given with its conserved first and last residue. A D gene is named only where the DNA matches it firmly. A clone size is listed for some rows: how often the clone was seen (once, few, many), or a class if it is expanded.

V gene: TRBV7-2; J gene: TRBJ2-5; clone size: few; D gene: TRBD2; CDR3 DNA: TGTGCCAGCAGCCCCATACTAGCGGGGGGCCAAGAGACCCAGTACTTC; CDR3 protein: CASSPILAGGQETQYF
V gene: TRBV6-5; J gene: TRBJ2-5; clone size: -; D gene: -; CDR3 DNA: TGTGCCAGCAGTTCCTCCGGGTCCCAAGAGACCCAGTACTTC; CDR3 protein: CASSSSGSQETQYF
V gene: TRBV5-1; J gene: TRBJ1-1; clone size: -; D gene: -; CDR3 DNA: TGCGCCAGCAGCTTGGGAGTAGGTGCGCGGGGCGTAAGGAACACTGAAGCTTTCTTT; CDR3 protein: CASSLGVGARGVRNTEAFF
V gene: TRBV20-1; J gene: TRBJ1-4; clone size: -; D gene: -; CDR3 DNA: TGCAGTGCTAGACAGCCAACTAATGAAAAACTGTTTTTT; CDR3 protein: CSARQPTNEKLFF
V gene: TRBV20-1; J gene: TRBJ1-2; clone size: many; D gene: -; CDR3 DNA: TGCAGTGCTAGAGCTAACCACCGATCTAAACTTGGTGGCTACACCTTC; CDR3 protein: CSARANHRSKLGGYTF
V gene: TRBV9; J gene: TRBJ1-1; clone size: once; D gene: TRBD1; CDR3 DNA: TGTGCCAGCAGCTCCTCCGGGACAGGCCCCACTGAAGCTTTCTTT; CDR3 protein: CASSSSGTGPTEAFF
V gene: TRBV6-1; J gene: TRBJ2-2; clone size: -; D gene: TRBD2; CDR3 DNA: TGTGCCAGCAGTGGACTAGCGGGAGGGCCCGCCACCGGGGAGCTGTTTTTT; CDR3 protein: CASSGLAGGPATGELFF
V gene: TRBV5-6; J gene: TRBJ2-1; clone size: many; D gene: -; CDR3 DNA: TGTGCCAGCAGCTCAGTGGGGGGCGGTGAGCAGTTCTTC; CDR3 protein: CASSSVGGGEQFF
V gene: TRBV6-2/TRBV6-3; J gene: TRBJ2-3; clone size: -; D gene: TRBD1; CDR3 DNA: TGTGCCAGCAGTTACAGGGAGGAGGGACAGGGGTCGACAGATACGCAGTATTTT; CDR3 protein: CASSYREEGQGSTDTQYF
V gene: TRBV12-3/TRBV12-4; J gene: TRBJ2-1; clone size: many; D gene: TRBD2; CDR3 DNA: TGTGCCAGCAGCCCTAGCGGGAGGATGCACAATGAGCAGTTCTTC; CDR3 protein: CASSPSGRMHNEQFF
V gene: TRBV24-1; J gene: TRBJ1-1; clone size: few; D gene: TRBD1; CDR3 DNA: TGTGCCACCAGCGGGACAGGTAACACTGAAGCTTTCTTT; CDR3 protein: CATSGTGNTEAFF
V gene: TRBV30; J gene: TRBJ2-7; clone size: -; D gene: TRBD1; CDR3 DNA: TGTGCCTCCCGGGACAGCCTGTCCTACGAGCAGTACTTC; CDR3 protein: CASRDSLSYEQYF
V gene: TRBV7-9; J gene: TRBJ1-1; clone size: many; D gene: -; CDR3 DNA: TGTGCCAGCAGCCTCACCGGGGGTGAAGCTTTCTTT; CDR3 protein: CASSLTGGEAFF